The following is a T cell receptor beta chain sequence with its context. These data are taken from a study of blood T cell repertoires in COVID-19. As for the study in general: Sources were T cells, B-cell-depleted T cells, or PBMCs; the material itself was cDNA or gDNA.

Adults between roughly 18 and 90 years of age took part from about two dozen US areas. Clinical history reported by participants formed the basis on which cohorts were assigned. The authors' processing: Estimated nucleated cell counts came from reference gene primer amplification. Profiled with immunoSEQ multiplex PCR; TCRdb holds only in-frame clones, not every one. V and J calls and clone size are those listed in that table; D and trimming were worked out from the DNA. The table records around 230,000 clones, around 86% of them present only once. The junction had 8 bases not matched to a gene; V was cut back by 4 bases and J by 0 bases. This CDR3 comprises 17 residues. The germline V gene has CDR1 LGHDT and CDR2 YNNKEL (reference sequence).

This TCR was sampled from a woman between 35 and 50 years old with acute COVID-19. Sequencing was carried out using PBMCs or T cells enriched from blood (not recorded which). The chain combines TRBV3-1 (or the pseudogene TRBV3-2) with TRBJ1-3; the match to TRBD1 covers 8 bases. The CDR3 protein is CASSPPGTGFSGNTIYF. DNA for the CDR3: TGTGCCAGCAGCCCTCCAGGGACAGGATTCTCTGGAAACACCATATATTTT.